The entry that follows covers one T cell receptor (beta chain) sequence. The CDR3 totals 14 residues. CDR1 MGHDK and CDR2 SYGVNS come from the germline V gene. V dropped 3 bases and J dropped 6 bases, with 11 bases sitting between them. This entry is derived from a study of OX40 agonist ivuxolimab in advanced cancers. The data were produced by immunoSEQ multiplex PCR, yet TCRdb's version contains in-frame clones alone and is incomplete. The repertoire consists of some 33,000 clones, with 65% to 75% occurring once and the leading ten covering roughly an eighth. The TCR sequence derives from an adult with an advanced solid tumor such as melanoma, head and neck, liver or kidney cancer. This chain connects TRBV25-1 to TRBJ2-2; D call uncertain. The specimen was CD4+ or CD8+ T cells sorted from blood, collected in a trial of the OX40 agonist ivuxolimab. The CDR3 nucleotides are TGTGCCAGCAGTGAGGCTATTTGGGCCGGGGAGCTGTTTTTT. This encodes CASSEAIWAGELFF.